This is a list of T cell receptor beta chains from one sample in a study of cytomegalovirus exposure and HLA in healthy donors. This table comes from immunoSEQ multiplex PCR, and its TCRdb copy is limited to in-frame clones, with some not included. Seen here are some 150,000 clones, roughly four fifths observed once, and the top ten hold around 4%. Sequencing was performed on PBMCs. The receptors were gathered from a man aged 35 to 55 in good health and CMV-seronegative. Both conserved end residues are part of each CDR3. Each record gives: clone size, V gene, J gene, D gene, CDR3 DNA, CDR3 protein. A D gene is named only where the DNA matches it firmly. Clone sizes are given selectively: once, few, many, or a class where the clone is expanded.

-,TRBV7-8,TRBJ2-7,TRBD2,TGTGCCAGCAGCTCGGGCCTGGGACTAGGATTCTCCTACGAGCAGTACTTC,CASSSGLGLGFSYEQYF
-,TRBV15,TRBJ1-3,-,TGTGCCACCAGCAGAGAGAGTTCTGGAAACACCATATATTTT,CATSRESSGNTIYF
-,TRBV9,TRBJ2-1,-,TGTGCCAGCAGCGTCGCCATTGGCAGGGAAATCCATGAGCAGTTCTTC,CASSVAIGREIHEQFF
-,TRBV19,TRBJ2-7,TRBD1,TGTGCCAGTAGATACGGGACAGGGACCTACGAGCAGTACTTC,CASRYGTGTYEQYF
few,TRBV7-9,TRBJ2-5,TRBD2,TGTGCCAGCAGCCTCAGGCGAGCGGGGGGGCAGGGGACCCAGTACTTC,CASSLRRAGGQGTQYF
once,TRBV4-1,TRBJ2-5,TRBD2,TGCGCCAGCAGCCAATTCGGGCTAGCGGGGGGGGGAGAGACCCAGTACTTC,CASSQFGLAGGGETQYF
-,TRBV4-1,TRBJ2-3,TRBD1,TGCGCCAGCAGCCAAGTGGGGACAGGGTATGTGGCAGATACGCAGTATTTT,CASSQVGTGYVADTQYF
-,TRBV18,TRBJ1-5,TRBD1,TGTGCCAGCTCACCTAAGGCAGGGGGTACAAATCAGCCCCAGCATTTT,CASSPKAGGTNQPQHF
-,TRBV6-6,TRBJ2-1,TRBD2,TGTGCCAGCATCGGGGGGAATGAGCAGTTCTTC,CASIGGNEQFF
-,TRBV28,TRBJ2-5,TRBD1,TGTGCCAGCAGAAAACCGGGACAGGGGGGGGAGACCCAGTACTTC,CASRKPGQGGETQYF
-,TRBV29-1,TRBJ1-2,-,TGCAGCGCAAAAGAAATTGGCGGCTACACCTTC,CSAKEIGGYTF
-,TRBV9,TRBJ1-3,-,TGTGCCAGCAGCGTAGGGCGGGGATCTGGAAACACCATATATTTT,CASSVGRGSGNTIYF
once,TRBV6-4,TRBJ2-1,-,TGTGCCAGCAGTGCCGGGGGGACAGGTCACAATGAGCAGTTCTTC,CASSAGGTGHNEQFF
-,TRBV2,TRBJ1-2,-,TGTGCCAGCAGCCAGGGGAACTATGGCTACACCTTC,CASSQGNYGYTF
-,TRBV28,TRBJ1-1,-,TGTGCCACTCGCCTGACAGTTGCAGCTGAAGCTTTCTTT,CATRLTVAAEAFF
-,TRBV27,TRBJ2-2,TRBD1,TGTGCCAGCGGGTCGCTCCGGGACAGCCACACCGGGGAGCTGTTTTTT,CASGSLRDSHTGELFF
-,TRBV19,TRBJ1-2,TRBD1,TGTGCCAGTAGTATAGACCTTATCAGGGGGCTCGGCTACACCTTC,CASSIDLIRGLGYTF
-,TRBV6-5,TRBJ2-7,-,TGTGCCAGCAGTCCCGGGGCAGGGGCTCTTCGCGAGCAGTACTTC,CASSPGAGALREQYF
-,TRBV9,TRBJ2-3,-,TGTGCCAGCAGCGTAGATATAGAGGACACAGATACGCAGTATTTT,CASSVDIEDTDTQYF
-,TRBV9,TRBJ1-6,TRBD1,TGTGCCAGCAGCGGGCAGGGGGCAGCGGATTCACCCCTCCACTTT,CASSGQGAADSPLHF
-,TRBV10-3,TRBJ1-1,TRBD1,TGTGCCATCAGTGCAGGGGGCGCAGGAACTGAAGCTTTCTTT,CAISAGGAGTEAFF
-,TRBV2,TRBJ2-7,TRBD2,TGTGCCAGCAGTGATAGGAAGCGGGGGGGATCCTACGAGCAGTACTTC,CASSDRKRGGSYEQYF
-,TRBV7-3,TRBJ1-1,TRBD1,TGTGCCAGCAGAGACAGGGGCGGCACTGAAGCTTTCTTT,CASRDRGGTEAFF
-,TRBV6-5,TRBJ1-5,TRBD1,TGTGCCAGCAGTCGGGACAGGCTTAGCAATCAGCCCCAGCATTTT,CASSRDRLSNQPQHF
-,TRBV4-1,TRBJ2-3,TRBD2,TGCGCCAGCAGCCAAGAACCAGCGGGGGGGCCGAACACAGATACGCAGTATTTT,CASSQEPAGGPNTDTQYF
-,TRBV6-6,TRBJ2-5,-,TGTGCCAGCAGTTCCCCCGGCAGCGCGCAAGAGACCCAGTACTTC,CASSSPGSAQETQYF
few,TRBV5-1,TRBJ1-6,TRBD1,TGCGCCAGCAGCCGGGACAGTAATTCACCCCTCCACTTT,CASSRDSNSPLHF
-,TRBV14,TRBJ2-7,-,TGTGCCAGCAGCCAGTTCGTTTACGAGCAGTACTTC,CASSQFVYEQYF
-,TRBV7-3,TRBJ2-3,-,TGTGCCAGCAGCCTCCGGGATTTCACAGATACGCAGTATTTT,CASSLRDFTDTQYF